The 7 T cell receptor beta chains below were found in one sample sequenced in a study of immune evolution from preneoplasia to lung adenocarcinoma. Repertoires were generated with immunoSEQ multiplex PCR, while TCRdb's copy carries only in-frame clones and drops some. The sample has about 5,400 clones; 75% to 90% are singletons. Material for sequencing was FFPE invasive lung adenocarcinoma tissue. The receptors stem from a person aged 45-69 years with lung adenocarcinoma.

This chain connects TRBV29-1 to TRBJ2-1; TRBD2 aligns across 9 bases. The germline CDR1 and CDR2 sequences are SQVTM and ANQGSEA. This CDR3 has 14 residues. V trimming: 4 bases; J trimming: 9 bases; junction bases outside the gene matches: 10. The CDR3: CSVVFSGSSGEQFF. DNA of the CDR3: TGCAGCGTTGTTTTTAGCGGGAGTTCAGGTGAGCAGTTCTTC.

This chain connects TRBV27 to TRBJ2-3; D possibly uses TRBD1 or TRBD2 (6 bases each). V lost 8 bases, J lost 4 bases, and 19 bases lay in between. CDR1 is MNHEY and CDR2 is SMNVEV in the germline V gene (reference sequence). CDR3 length equals 15 residues. This CDR3 is CASCALSGAADTQYF. As DNA, the CDR3 is TGTGCCAGCTGTGCTCTGTCGGGGGCAGCAGATACGCAGTATTTT.

V usage is TRBV4-1 and J usage is TRBJ2-7; 9 bases match TRBD1. Germline lookup yields CDR1 MGHRA and CDR2 YSYEKL. The CDR3 is 14 amino acids. V dropped 4 bases and J dropped 4; count of bases not matched to a gene: 5. The DNA for the CDR3 is TGCGCCAGCAGCCGCGGACAGGGGCGATACGAGCAGTACTTC. This codes for CASSRGQGRYEQYF.

This clone was seen just once. The rearrangement joins TRBV7-2 to TRBJ2-3; perhaps TRBD2 as D (5 bases). CDR1 and CDR2 from the germline V gene are SGHTA and FQGNSA. The CDR3 runs 18 residues. V was trimmed by 3 bases and J by 4 bases, leaving 23 bases between them. The CDR3 coding sequence is TGTGCCAGCAGCTTTCGAGGCAGGAGAGAGGGCCCCGCAGATACGCAGTATTTT. Translating gives CASSFRGRREGPADTQYF.

The rearrangement joins TRBV15 to TRBJ2-1; 11 nucleotides match TRBD1. The CDR3 sequence is 16 residues long. The germline CDR1 and CDR2 sequences are LNHNV and YYDKDF (reference sequence). V was pared by 3 bases and J by 4 bases, with 5 bases of the junction left unmatched. The CDR3 DNA reads as TGTGCCACCAGCAGCGGGACAGGGGGAATATACAATGAGCAGTTCTTC. Its protein product is CATSSGTGGIYNEQFF. Supplemented by reference TRBV15 and TRBJ2-1, the full variable domain reads DAMVIQNPRYQVTQFGKPVTLSCSQTLNHNVMYWYQQKSSQAPKLLFHYYDKDFNNEADTPDNFQSRRPNTSFCFLDIRSPGLGDTAMYLCATSSGTGGIYNEQFFGPGTRLTVL.

The chain uses TRBV7-8 and TRBJ2-1; tentative D call: TRBD2 (7 bases). Germline V CDR1 and CDR2: SGHVS, FQNEAQ. CDR3 length: 15 residues. V lost 5 bases to trimming and J lost 6 bases, with 17 bases between them. CDR3 coding DNA: TGTGCCAGCAGCCAAGGACTAGAGGGGGTCAATGAGCAGTTCTTC. It translates to CASSQGLEGVNEQFF.

This sequence joins TRBV5-6 and TRBJ2-7; D remains ambiguous. The CDR3 extends over 15 amino acids. The V gene lost 3 bases and the J gene lost 0 bases, with 13 bases spanning the gap. Germline V lookup: CDR1 SGHDT, CDR2 YYEEEE. As DNA, the CDR3 is TGTGCCAGCAGCTATTCGCCACCGAGCTCCTACGAGCAGTACTTC. Its protein product is CASSYSPPSSYEQYF.